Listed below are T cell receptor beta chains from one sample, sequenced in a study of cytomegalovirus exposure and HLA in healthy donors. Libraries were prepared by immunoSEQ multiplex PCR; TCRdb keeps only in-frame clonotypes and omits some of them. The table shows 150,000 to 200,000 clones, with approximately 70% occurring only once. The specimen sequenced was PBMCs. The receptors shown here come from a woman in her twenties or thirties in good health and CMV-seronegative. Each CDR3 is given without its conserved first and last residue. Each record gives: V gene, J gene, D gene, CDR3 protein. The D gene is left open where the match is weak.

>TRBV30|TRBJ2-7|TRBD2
AWRGTVLGLAGSYEQY
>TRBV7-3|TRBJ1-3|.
ASSLRSGSGNTIY
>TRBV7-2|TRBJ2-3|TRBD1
ASSLGGQGPDTQY
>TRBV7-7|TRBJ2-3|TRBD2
ASSLAVTSGNHPSTDTQY
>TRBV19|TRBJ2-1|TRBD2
ASRTSGGAGYNEQF
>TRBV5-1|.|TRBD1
ASSQEGTGGYEQY
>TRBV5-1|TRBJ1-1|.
ASSNRVDTEAF
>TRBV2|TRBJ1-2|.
ASRRDQGGGYGYT
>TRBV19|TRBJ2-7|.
ASSTGNSYEQY
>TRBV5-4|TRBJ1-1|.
ASSFGSSHTEAF
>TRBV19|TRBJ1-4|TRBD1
ASSMAGQAIGKLF
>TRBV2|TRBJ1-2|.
ASRGPDRPTNYGYT
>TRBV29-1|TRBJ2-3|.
SVVTPQGTSTDTQY
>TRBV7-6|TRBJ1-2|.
ASSPQGYGYT
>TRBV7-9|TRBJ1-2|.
ASSLVGGDPNYGYT
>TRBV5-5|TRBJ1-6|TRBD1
ASSLVDRPRDSPLH
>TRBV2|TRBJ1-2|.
ASSVRAGEGYT
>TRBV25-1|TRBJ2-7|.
ASSVGSGQY
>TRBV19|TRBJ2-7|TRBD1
ASSILQGAVEQY
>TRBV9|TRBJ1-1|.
ASSVAWETEAF
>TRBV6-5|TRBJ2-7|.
ASSGTAYEQY
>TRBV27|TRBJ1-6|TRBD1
ASSVRTGPNSPLH
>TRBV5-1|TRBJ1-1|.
ASSSLQGNTEAF
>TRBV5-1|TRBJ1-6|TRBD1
ASSLGRDRESPLH
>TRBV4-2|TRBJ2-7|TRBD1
ASRQLPGTGYEQY
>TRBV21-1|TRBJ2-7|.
ASSTRQGSHEQY
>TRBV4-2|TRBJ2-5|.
ASSPAGQQETQY
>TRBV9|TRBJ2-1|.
ASSVEHSSYNEQF
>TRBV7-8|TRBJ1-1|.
ASQGNTEAF
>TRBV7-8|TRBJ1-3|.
ASSLVGGGSGNTIY
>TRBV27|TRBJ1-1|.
ASKKDSRGTEAF
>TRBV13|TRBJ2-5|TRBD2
ASSLGPLAGPQETQY
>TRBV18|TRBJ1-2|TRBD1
ASSPDPQGARGYT
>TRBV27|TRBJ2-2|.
ASSFRTYTGELF
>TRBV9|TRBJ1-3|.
ASSVTGISGNTIY
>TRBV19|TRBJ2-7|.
ASSQGFHEQY
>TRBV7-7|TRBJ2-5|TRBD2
ASSQGTSGVLETQY
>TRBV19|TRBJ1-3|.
ASTSAPVGNTIY
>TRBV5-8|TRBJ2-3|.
ASSWRTAPDTQY
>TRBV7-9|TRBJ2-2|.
HVDNTGELF
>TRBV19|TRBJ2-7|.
ASRRTESYEQY
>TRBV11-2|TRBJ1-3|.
ASSSYRGSGNTIY
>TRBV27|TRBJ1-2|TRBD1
ASSFLDRGYGYT
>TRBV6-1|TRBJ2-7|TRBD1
ASKDRDFDEQY
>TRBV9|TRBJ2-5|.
ASSVVRGIGETQY
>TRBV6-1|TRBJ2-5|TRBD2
ATGAGGPWQETQY